Shown below are 8 T cell receptor beta chains from a single sample sequenced in a study of shared clonotypes between healthy human individuals. Sequenced by immunoSEQ multiplex PCR; TCRdb stores in-frame clones only, minus some. The sample carries a few hundred thousand clones, around 96% recorded once. The sequencing input was memory CD8+ T cells sorted from blood. Subset defined: CD45RO+ cells pooled with CCR7-negative TemRA cells. The receptors were sampled from a man aged 25-40 years in good health.

This chain joins TRBV5-1 and TRBJ2-7, with D unresolved. CDR1 and CDR2 from the germline V gene are SGHRS and YFSETQ. V was trimmed by 3 bases and J by 0 bases, leaving 7 bases between them. This CDR3 has 13 residues. CDR3 DNA sequence: TGCGCCAGCAGCTCGTACGTCTCCTACGAGCAGTACTTC. Residues: CASSSYVSYEQYF.

As DNA, the CDR3 is TGTGCCAGCAGCTTAGGCGAAATTCGGCTAGCGGGAGCGAACATTCAGTACTTC. Encoded protein: CASSLGEIRLAGANIQYF. V and J are TRBV7-2 and TRBJ2-4, with 10 bases that match TRBD2. CDR1 SGHTA and CDR2 FQGNSA come from the germline V gene. Trimming cost V 1 base and J 7 bases; bases outside gene matches: 13. This CDR3 has 18 amino acids.

The rearrangement uses TRBV13 and TRBJ2-2, with D maybe TRBD2 (5 bases). CDR1 and CDR2 (germline): PRHDT, FYEKMQ (reference sequence). V was pared by 5 bases and J by 7 bases, with 20 bases between. The length of the CDR3 is 16 residues. CDR3 protein: CASSPPRGSIGGELFF. The CDR3 DNA is TGTGCCAGCAGCCCGCCGCGTGGGAGCATTGGCGGGGAGCTGTTTTTT.

This clone was recorded once. CDR3 nucleotides: TGCGCCAGCAGCACAGGGGGCGAAGAGACCCAGTACTTC. Its translation: CASSTGGEETQYF. The V gene is TRBV5-1, the J gene TRBJ2-5; 9 bases are shared with TRBD1. CDR1 SGHRS and CDR2 YFSETQ come from the germline V gene. With V trimmed by 4 bases and J by 3 bases, 1 base remained unmatched. The length of the CDR3 is 13 residues.

The chain couples TRBV27 to TRBJ2-1; 14 bases line up with TRBD2. The junction had 10 bases not matched to a gene; V was cut back by 4 bases and J by 5 bases. Germline V gives CDR1 MNHEY, CDR2 SMNVEV (reference sequence). The CDR3 totals 18 residues. The CDR3 region has the DNA TGTGCCAGCAGTTCCGGGACTAGCGGGAGAGGGGGAAACAATGAGCAGTTCTTC. This gives the protein CASSSGTSGRGGNNEQFF.

V is TRBV18 and J is TRBJ1-2, with D perhaps TRBD1 (5 bases). Trimming removed 2 bases at V and 5 bases at J, with 9 bases between. Germline assignment: CDR1 KGHSH and CDR2 LQKENI. The CDR3 contains 13 residues. This CDR3 is CASSPWGGYGYTF. Written as DNA, the CDR3 is TGTGCCAGCTCACCATGGGGGGGGTATGGCTACACCTTC.

The chain combines TRBV15 with TRBJ1-1; 8 positions agree with TRBD1. Trimming took 0 bases from V and 8 from J; bases not matched to a gene: 8. Looked up from germline, CDR1 is LNHNV and CDR2 is YYDKDF (reference sequence). The CDR3 extends over 15 amino acids. The CDR3 reads CATSRDPPGGAEAFF. The CDR3 DNA reads as TGTGCCACCAGCAGAGATCCCCCAGGGGGCGCGGAAGCTTTCTTT.

The chain carries TRBV10-3 and TRBJ2-1, with 8 bases lining up with TRBD2. Unmatched junction bases numbered 16, after V lost 5 bases and J lost 13 bases. The CDR3 is 15 residues long. Looked up from germline, CDR1 is ENHRY and CDR2 is SYGVKD. CDR3 sequence: CAISTSGEHARSQFF. The CDR3 bases are TGTGCCATCAGTACTAGCGGTGAGCATGCCAGGTCCCAGTTCTTC.